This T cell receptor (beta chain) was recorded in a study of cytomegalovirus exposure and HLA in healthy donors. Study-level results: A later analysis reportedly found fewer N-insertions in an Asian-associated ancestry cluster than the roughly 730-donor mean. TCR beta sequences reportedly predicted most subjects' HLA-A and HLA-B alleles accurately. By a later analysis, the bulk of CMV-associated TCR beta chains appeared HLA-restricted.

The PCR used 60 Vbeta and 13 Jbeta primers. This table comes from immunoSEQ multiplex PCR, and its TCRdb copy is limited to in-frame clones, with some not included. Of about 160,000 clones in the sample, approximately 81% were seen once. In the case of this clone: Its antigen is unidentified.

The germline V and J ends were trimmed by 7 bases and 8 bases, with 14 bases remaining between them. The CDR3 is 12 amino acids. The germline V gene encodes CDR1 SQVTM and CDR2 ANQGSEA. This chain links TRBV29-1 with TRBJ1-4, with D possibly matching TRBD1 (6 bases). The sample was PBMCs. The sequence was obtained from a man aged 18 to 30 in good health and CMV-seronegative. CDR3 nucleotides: TGCAGCGGGGGACATCCGGGGGAAAAACTGTTTTTT. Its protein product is CSGGHPGEKLFF.